Ten or more counts support the clone carrying this T cell receptor beta chain. Its antigen remains unidentified. As for time point: newly diagnosed GD, antithyroid drugs for less than 3 months. The TCR library used RNA extracted from PBMCs. Arm-PCR of CDR3 regions and iRepertoire HTBI primers were the basis on which TCR beta libraries were built. TCRdb re-derived calls from the multiplex PCR reads in MiXCR, one entry per CDR3 protein. The table lists about 530,000 distinct CDR3 sequences, 15% to 20% of them singletons. The sample originates from a study of regulatory T cells in long-lasting Graves disease. Study-wide points: Shared public clonotypes totalled 2,741 in persistent patients, compared with about 960 in new patients.

Germline CDR1 LGHDT, CDR2 YNNKEL (reference sequence). The ends were cut back, 1 base at V and 1 base at J, with 10 bases in the middle. This CDR3 spans 15 amino acids. Separately, the same data were catalogued under a study of T cells in Graves' hyperthyroidism and ophthalmopathy.

This clonotype was sampled from a woman aged 35-65 years with Graves disease. The source was peripheral blood mononuclear cells (PBMCs), collected at new diagnosis, from a patient treated with antithyroid drugs. This sequence joins TRBV3-1 and TRBJ1-1; D possibly corresponds to TRBD1 (5 bases). As DNA, the CDR3 is TGTGCCAGCAGCCAAGCGGGGGGGTGGAACACTGAAGCTTTCTTT. Amino acid sequence: CASSQAGGWNTEAFF.